These 9 T cell receptor beta chains were sequenced from one sample in a study of blood T cell repertoires in COVID-19. Sequencing was performed with immunoSEQ multiplex PCR; in TCRdb, only in-frame clones are kept and a portion is missing. The table includes a few hundred thousand clones, less than 90% detected once. Sequencing used PBMCs or T cells enriched from blood (not recorded which). The receptor set was obtained from a woman younger than 45 who had recovered from COVID-19.

V usage is TRBV10-3 and J usage is TRBJ1-1; D gene ambiguous. With 7 bases removed from V and 1 base from J, the gap between germline ends came to 13 bases. There are 14 residues in the CDR3. Germline-derived CDR1 and CDR2 are ENHRY and SYGVKD. CDR3: CAINYSPENTEAFF. In DNA, the CDR3 is TGTGCCATCAATTACAGCCCCGAGAACACTGAAGCTTTCTTT.

V usage is TRBV28 and J usage is TRBJ1-4; D is perhaps TRBD1 (5 bases). The germline CDR1 and CDR2 sequences are MDHEN and SYDVKM. Trimming cost V 6 bases and J 7 bases, with 18 bases left between them. This CDR3 is built from 15 residues. For the CDR3, the DNA is TGTGCCAGCAGGTCCCCCGGGGGGATCTTTGAAAAACTGTTTTTT. This gives the protein CASRSPGGIFEKLFF.

This clone was seen more than once but under ten times. The rearrangement links TRBV3-1 (or the pseudogene TRBV3-2) to TRBJ1-2, with 7 bases identical to TRBD1. This CDR3 has 14 amino acids. V shed 2 bases and J 1 base; nucleotides not matched to a gene: 1. CDR1 and CDR2 (germline): LGHDT, YNNKEL (reference sequence). The CDR3 region is CASSQQGGNYGYTF. The CDR3 nucleotides are TGTGCCAGCAGCCAACAGGGGGGTAACTATGGCTACACCTTC.

V usage is TRBV5-1 and J usage is TRBJ2-3; possible D gene TRBD2, 7 bases. Germline V lookup: CDR1 SGHRS, CDR2 YFSETQ. CDR3 length: 15 amino acids. V was shortened by 0 bases and J by 3 bases, with 11 bases between the two germline ends. The CDR3 loop is CASSLEGGGTDTQYF. For the CDR3, the DNA is TGCGCCAGCAGCTTGGAGGGGGGAGGGACAGATACGCAGTATTTT.

This clone was picked up one time. The rearrangement uses TRBV5-6 and TRBJ2-1, with D perhaps matching TRBD1 (5 bases). CDR3 length: 15 amino acids. CDR1 and CDR2 from the germline V gene are SGHDT and YYEEEE. The ends were cut back, 1 base at V and 7 bases at J, with 15 bases in the middle. As DNA, the CDR3 is TGTGCCAGCAGCTTGTCGATCGCCCCAGGGAATGAGCAGTTCTTC. Translating gives CASSLSIAPGNEQFF. The full variable domain, its missing parts supplied by reference TRBV5-6 and TRBJ2-1, is DAGVTQSPTHLIKTRGQQVTLRCSPKSGHDTVSWYQQALGQGPQFIFQYYEEEERQRGNFPDRFSGHQFPNYSSELNVNALLLGDSALYLCASSLSIAPGNEQFFGPGTRLTVL.

The V and J genes are TRBV7-6 and TRBJ2-7, with 10 bases identical to TRBD1. The CDR3 has 15 residues. With 4 bases clipped from V and 4 bases from J, the junction kept 7 bases outside the gene matches. CDR1 is SGHVS and CDR2 is FNYEAQ in the germline V gene. The CDR3 protein is CASSSGQGRPYEQYF. The CDR3 DNA reads as TGTGCCAGCAGCTCGGGACAGGGGCGCCCGTACGAGCAGTACTTC.

This clone was observed a single time. J is TRBJ2-7 and V is TRBV28, with TRBD1 matching over 11 bases. The CDR3 has 15 residues. The trim removed 5 bases at V and 1 base at J, leaving 4 bases unmatched. CDR1 is MDHEN, CDR2 SYDVKM, per germline. CDR3 in amino acids: CASSPGTGGSYEQYF. For the CDR3, the DNA is TGTGCCAGCAGTCCCGGGACAGGGGGGTCCTACGAGCAGTACTTC.

About this clone: Different DNA sequences within this sample yield the same CDR3. J is TRBJ2-3 and V is TRBV15, with 7 bases that match TRBD1. This CDR3 is 14 amino acids long. Trimming cost V 0 bases and J 4 bases; bases outside gene matches: 1. CDR1 is LNHNV, CDR2 YYDKDF, per germline (reference sequence). CDR3 nucleotides: TGTGCCACCAGCAGAGAGCAGGGGGCAGATACGCAGTATTTT. This sequence encodes CATSREQGADTQYF.

The genes are TRBV28 and TRBJ2-5; D perhaps matches TRBD1 (5 bases). The CDR3 length is 12 residues. CDR1 is MDHEN, CDR2 SYDVKM, per germline. V lost 8 bases and J 4 bases, leaving 11 bases between the germline ends. The CDR3 loop reads CASQGQVETQYF. The CDR3 DNA sequence: TGTGCCAGCCAAGGACAAGTAGAGACCCAGTACTTC.